This TCR beta chain is drawn from a study of radiotherapy plus CTLA-4 blockade in lung cancer. The overall study: With less than 40% of patients having disease control, objective responses were seen in less than 20%. Study observations and caveats: Radiotherapy was combined with ipilimumab, and tumor-derived TCR clones then expanded in blood.

Generated by immunoSEQ multiplex PCR, the TCRdb table keeps only in-frame clones and is missing some. The repertoire consists of tens of thousands of clones, with about 88% occurring once and the leading ten covering less than 9.5%. Turning to this clone: The antigen remains unidentified.

The TCR sequence derives from a human donor with non-small cell lung cancer whose response to radiotherapy plus ipilimumab could not be evaluated. This specimen consisted of peripheral blood, obtained from a patient treated with radiotherapy plus ipilimumab.

The DNA for the CDR3 is TGTGCCAGCAGCCGCCACAGGGGGCGTATCACAGATACGCAGTATTTT. Its protein is CASSRHRGRITDTQYF. The chain combines TRBV7-9 with TRBJ2-3; 9 nucleotides align to TRBD1. Germline CDR1 SEHNR, CDR2 FQNEAQ (reference sequence). The CDR3 has 16 amino acids. Trimming removed 5 bases from V and 2 bases from J; junction bases left unmatched: 8.